Presented here are 8 T cell receptor beta chains from one specimen sequenced in a study of T cell changes during pregnancy in multiple sclerosis. Generated by immunoSEQ multiplex PCR, the TCRdb table keeps only in-frame clones and is missing some. The data show roughly 47,000 clones, roughly 92% seen once. Sample: CD8+ T cells from peripheral blood mononuclear cells, taken before pregnancy. These receptors all come from a female donor with multiple sclerosis, enrolled in a pregnancy study.

This rearrangement joins TRBV9 to TRBJ2-7, with D perhaps matching TRBD1 (6 bases). The CDR3 contains 16 residues. The germline V and J ends were trimmed by 0 bases and 2 bases, with 15 bases remaining between them. Per germline, CDR1 SGDLS and CDR2 YYNGEE. CDR3 DNA sequence: TGTGCCAGCAGCGTAGACAGGGATGAGGACCCCTACGAGCAGTACTTC. Protein product: CASSVDRDEDPYEQYF. The full variable domain, rest sourced from reference TRBV9 and TRBJ2-7, is DSGVTQTPKHLITATGQRVTLRCSPRSGDLSVYWYQQSLDQGLQFLIQYYNGEERAKGNILERFSAQQFPDLHSELNLSSLELGDSALYFCASSVDRDEDPYEQYFGPGTRLTVT.

V usage is TRBV4-3 and J usage is TRBJ2-7, with TRBD2 matching over 8 bases. Germline V gene data show CDR1 as LGHNA and CDR2 as YSLEER. Unmatched junction bases numbered 6, after V lost 0 bases and J lost 5 bases. The CDR3 contains 15 residues. The CDR3 protein is CASSQEAGGRNEQYF. The CDR3 bases are TGCGCCAGCAGCCAAGAGGCGGGAGGTCGGAACGAGCAGTACTTC.

V usage is TRBV5-6 and J usage is TRBJ2-1, with TRBD2 matching over 9 bases. Germline V gene sequence: CDR1 SGHDT, CDR2 YYEEEE. The CDR3 is 16 amino acids. V gave up 0 bases and J gave up 5 bases; unmatched junction bases: 6. The DNA for the CDR3 is TGTGCCAGCAGCTTGGCCCTAGCGGGAATCAACAATGAGCAGTTCTTC. Translation: CASSLALAGINNEQFF.

The CDR3 spells CASSPQGYGYTF. The CDR3 DNA reads TGTGCCAGTAGCCCACAGGGGTATGGCTACACCTTC. V gene TRBV19 combines with J gene TRBJ1-2; TRBD1 aligns across 7 bases. Germline lookup yields CDR1 LNHDA and CDR2 SQIVND (reference sequence). The CDR3 runs 12 residues. Unmatched junction bases numbered 3, after V lost 6 bases and J lost 5 bases.

The chain links TRBV4-1 to TRBJ2-3, with TRBD1 as a possible D gene (5 bases). Germline values: CDR1 MGHRA, CDR2 YSYEKL. The CDR3 length is 14 residues. V gave up 0 bases and J gave up 3 bases, with 7 bases separating them. The CDR3 nucleotides read TGCGCCAGCAGCCAAGATAGGGGAACAGATACGCAGTATTTT. The encoded protein is CASSQDRGTDTQYF.

The gene calls are TRBV7-3 and TRBJ2-1; 13 nucleotides match TRBD2. The CDR3 contains 15 residues. Per germline, CDR1 SGHTA and CDR2 FQGTGA. V dropped 5 bases and J dropped 7; count of bases not matched to a gene: 5. The CDR3 DNA follows: TGTGCCAGCAGCCTCGGGACTAGCGGGACGAATGAGCAGTTCTTC. Protein: CASSLGTSGTNEQFF.

The chain couples TRBV4-1 to TRBJ1-1; 7 bases map to TRBD1. Germline CDR1 MGHRA, CDR2 YSYEKL. The CDR3 covers 14 residues. The trim removed 0 bases at V and 6 bases at J, leaving 4 bases unmatched. CDR3 residues: CASSQEWDSSEAFF. CDR3 coding DNA: TGCGCCAGCAGCCAAGAATGGGACAGCTCTGAAGCTTTCTTT.

The J gene is TRBJ2-7, the V gene TRBV5-6; TRBD2 agrees at 11 bases. Germline CDR1 is SGHDT and CDR2 is YYEEEE. This CDR3 contains 15 residues. The V segment lost 6 bases and the J segment 2 bases; nucleotides outside the gene matches: 7. The CDR3 sequence is CASKRLAGRAYEQYF. CDR3 sequence (DNA): TGTGCCAGCAAGAGACTAGCGGGACGGGCCTACGAGCAGTACTTC.